This passage covers 20 T cell receptor beta chains from one sample sequenced in a study of identical twins. TCRdb independently ran MiXCR on the 5' RACE reads; one entry per CDR3 protein. The sample contains under 800,000 distinct CDR3 sequences, roughly 20% of which appear only once. This sample also appeared in a second study, on T cells expressing NK-cell markers.

Sequences were obtained from PBMCs. All receptors derive from a woman younger than 35 in good health.

The sample holds many counts of this clonotype. The chain joins TRBV7-9 to TRBJ2-7, with 7 bases aligning to TRBD1. The germline V gene encodes CDR1 SEHNR and CDR2 FQNEAQ (reference sequence). V shed 6 bases, J shed 0 bases, and the junction held 5 bases outside the gene matches. The CDR3 has 14 residues. The CDR3: CASSPRQGSYEQYF. CDR3 nucleotides: TGTGCCAGCAGTCCCAGACAGGGCTCCTACGAGCAGTACTTC.

This chain uses TRBV7-2 with TRBJ2-2; 7 positions agree with TRBD2. This CDR3 has 15 amino acids. CDR1 SGHTA and CDR2 FQGNSA come from the germline V gene. Losses at the gene ends were 3 bases for V and 4 bases for J; bases not matched to a gene: 5. The CDR3 is CASSFRDYTTGELFF. Written as DNA, the CDR3 is TGTGCCAGCAGCTTCCGGGACTACACCACCGGGGAGCTGTTTTTT.

To note about this clonotype: This may be a read error, as it is one base from a much larger clone. The chain joins TRBV7-9 to TRBJ2-3; D uncertain. CDR1 is SEHNR, CDR2 FQNEAQ, per germline (reference sequence). V was pared by 5 bases and J by 4 bases, with 7 bases between. The CDR3 extends over 12 amino acids. The CDR3 DNA follows: TGTGCCAGCAGCCCAATCCCAGATACGCAGTATTTT. Translation gives CASSPIPDTQYF.

This clonotype has ten or more counts. The CDR3 here is CSAYGTGHEKLFF. The CDR3 region has the DNA TGCAGTGCTTACGGGACAGGGCATGAAAAACTGTTTTTT. The chain recombines TRBV20-1 with TRBJ1-4, with 9 bases aligning to TRBD1. The germline V gene has CDR1 DFQATT and CDR2 SNEGSKA (reference sequence). The junction had 4 bases not matched to a gene; V was cut back by 5 bases and J by 6 bases. The CDR3 extends over 13 amino acids.

In its sample, this clonotype was seen many times. The CDR3 coding sequence is TGTGCCAGCAGTGAAGAGACTAGCGGGAGCAATGAGCAGTTCTTC. Its translation: CASSEETSGSNEQFF. V and J are TRBV2 and TRBJ2-1; 12 positions agree with TRBD2. The germline gives CDR1 SNHLY, CDR2 FYNNEI. The CDR3 extends over 15 amino acids. Trimming took 1 base from V and 6 from J; bases not matched to a gene: 1.

This clonotype was seen many times. The gene calls are TRBV20-1 and TRBJ2-7; 9 bases align to TRBD1. From germline, CDR1 is DFQATT and CDR2 SNEGSKA (reference sequence). V shed 2 bases and J 5 bases; nucleotides not matched to a gene: 10. This CDR3 comprises 15 residues. CDR3: CSARKRGTGTHEQYF. The CDR3, as DNA: TGCAGTGCTAGAAAGAGAGGGACAGGGACCCACGAGCAGTACTTC.

CDR3 nucleotides: TGTGCCACCAGTACCGGGACAGGGGGCCCTTCGGCTTTCTTT. Amino acid sequence: CATSTGTGGPSAFF. The chain has TRBV15 and TRBJ1-1; 12 nucleotides agree with TRBD1. Per germline, CDR1 LNHNV and CDR2 YYDKDF (reference sequence). The CDR3 has 14 amino acids. V lost 6 bases to trimming and J lost 11 bases; unmatched junction nucleotides: 10. The entire variable domain, with the rest obtained from reference TRBV15 and TRBJ1-1, is as follows: DAMVIQNPRYQVTQFGKPVTLSCSQTLNHNVMYWYQQKSSQAPKLLFHYYDKDFNNEADTPDNFQSRRPNTSFCFLDIRSPGLGDTAMYLCATSTGTGGPSAFFGQGTRLTVV.

This clonotype was seen only a few times. This rearrangement joins TRBV20-1 to TRBJ2-7, with D unresolved. V was pared by 0 bases and J by 0 bases, with 12 bases between. CDR1 and CDR2 (germline): DFQATT, SNEGSKA (reference sequence). This CDR3 is built from 15 residues. The CDR3 DNA is TGCAGTGCTAGAGATCCCGCACTACCCTCCTACGAGCAGTACTTC. Protein: CSARDPALPSYEQYF.

The chain recombines TRBV19 with TRBJ2-7; D gene ambiguous. Per germline, CDR1 LNHDA and CDR2 SQIVND (reference sequence). The CDR3 covers 14 residues. The V gene lost 3 bases and the J gene lost 3 bases, with 12 bases spanning the gap. CDR3 sequence (DNA): TGTGCCAGTAGTATCCTGGACGGGTTCTACGAGCAGTACTTC. Protein: CASSILDGFYEQYF.

J is TRBJ1-1 and V is TRBV12-3 or TRBV12-4; TRBD1 might be the D (5 bases). This CDR3 spans 14 amino acids. V was pared by 5 bases and J by 5 bases, with 15 bases between. CDR3 in amino acids: CASSPPIAGTEAFF. CDR3 DNA sequence: TGTGCCAGCAGTCCTCCCATTGCAGGGACTGAAGCTTTCTTT.

This clonotype was observed a few times. The chain has TRBV10-3 and TRBJ2-5, with a possible D match to TRBD1 (5 bases). Trimming took off 6 bases at V and 4 bases at J, with 12 bases between the two ends. Germline V lookup: CDR1 ENHRY, CDR2 SYGVKD. The CDR3 has 13 residues. Here the CDR3 DNA reads TGTGCCATCAGGACAGTTCGGTCAGAGACCCAGTACTTC. It translates to CAIRTVRSETQYF.

This clonotype was counted a few times. This sequence joins TRBV20-1 and TRBJ2-2; unclear D gene. The germline CDR1 and CDR2 sequences are DFQATT and SNEGSKA (reference sequence). V was trimmed by 1 base and J by 8 bases, leaving 17 bases between them. This CDR3 contains 15 residues. CDR3 sequence: CSARAPSVSPGELFF. In DNA, the CDR3 is TGCAGTGCTAGAGCGCCCAGCGTTAGCCCTGGGGAGCTGTTTTTT.

The genes are TRBV6-1 and TRBJ2-1; D may be TRBD1 or TRBD2 (6 bases each). CDR3 length: 14 residues. Trimming stripped 9 bases from V and 0 bases from J, with 12 bases between. Germline values: CDR1 MNHNS, CDR2 SASEGT. The CDR3 here is CARRRGRSYNEQFF. CDR3 in DNA: TGTGCCAGACGCCGGGGGCGCTCCTACAATGAGCAGTTCTTC.

This clonotype has a handful of counts. V gene TRBV9 combines with J gene TRBJ2-3; D possibly corresponds to TRBD1 (5 bases). The CDR3 runs to 15 residues. V dropped 4 bases and J dropped 4 bases, with 16 bases sitting between them. From germline, CDR1 is SGDLS and CDR2 YYNGEE. The CDR3 loop is CASSPWQGMADTQYF. The DNA of the CDR3 is TGTGCCAGCAGCCCGTGGCAGGGTATGGCAGATACGCAGTATTTT.

The chain employs TRBV7-3 and TRBJ1-1; D not resolved. V lost 0 bases, J lost 0 bases, and 11 bases lay in between. This CDR3 is built from 16 residues. CDR1 is SGHTA and CDR2 is FQGTGA in the germline V gene. The CDR3 coding sequence is TGTGCCAGCAGCTTAACGGGCGGAACAATGAACACTGAAGCTTTCTTT. Protein: CASSLTGGTMNTEAFF.

The rearrangement links TRBV11-3 to TRBJ2-2; 13 bases are shared with TRBD2. With V trimmed by 4 bases and J by 7 bases, 9 bases remained unmatched. Germline loops: CDR1 SGHNT, CDR2 YENEEA. The CDR3 runs to 17 residues. Here the CDR3 reads CASSSSGLAGFNGELFF. In DNA form, the CDR3 reads TGTGCCAGCAGCTCGTCGGGACTAGCGGGGTTTAACGGGGAGCTGTTTTTT.

This clonotype occurred a few times. V is TRBV6-1 and J is TRBJ2-7, with 8 bases fitting TRBD2. From germline, CDR1 is MNHNS and CDR2 SASEGT. The trim removed 1 base at V and 3 bases at J, leaving 5 bases unmatched. The CDR3 is 15 residues long. The CDR3 reads CASSEDLAGYYEQYF. The CDR3 nucleotides read TGTGCCAGCAGTGAAGACTTAGCGGGGTACTACGAGCAGTACTTC.

This clonotype was seen more than once but under ten times. The chain recombines TRBV29-1 with TRBJ2-7; D call uncertain. V lost 0 bases and J 2 bases, leaving 14 bases between the germline ends. Per the germline V gene, CDR1 is SQVTM and CDR2 is ANQGSEA. This CDR3 contains 15 residues. The DNA of the CDR3 is TGCAGCGTTGAAGATGGCCTCGGCTCTGCCTACGAGCAGTACTTC. Residues: CSVEDGLGSAYEQYF.

This chain joins TRBV5-6 and TRBJ2-7; a weak D match, TRBD1 (6 bases). This CDR3 is built from 15 residues. V lost 6 bases and J lost 2, with 18 bases in between. Looked up from germline, CDR1 is SGHDT and CDR2 is YYEEEE. CDR3 protein: CASKRRRDIPYEQYF. The DNA of the CDR3 is TGTGCCAGCAAGAGAAGACGGGACATACCCTACGAGCAGTACTTC.

The rearrangement joins TRBV20-1 to TRBJ2-1; 10 bases are a match to TRBD2. The CDR3 covers 14 residues. Unmatched junction bases numbered 4, after V lost 2 bases and J lost 6 bases. Germline CDR1 is DFQATT and CDR2 is SNEGSKA (reference sequence). The CDR3 DNA is TGCAGTGCTAGATCTAGCGGGAGCAGCAATGAGCAGTTCTTC. This translates into CSARSSGSSNEQFF.